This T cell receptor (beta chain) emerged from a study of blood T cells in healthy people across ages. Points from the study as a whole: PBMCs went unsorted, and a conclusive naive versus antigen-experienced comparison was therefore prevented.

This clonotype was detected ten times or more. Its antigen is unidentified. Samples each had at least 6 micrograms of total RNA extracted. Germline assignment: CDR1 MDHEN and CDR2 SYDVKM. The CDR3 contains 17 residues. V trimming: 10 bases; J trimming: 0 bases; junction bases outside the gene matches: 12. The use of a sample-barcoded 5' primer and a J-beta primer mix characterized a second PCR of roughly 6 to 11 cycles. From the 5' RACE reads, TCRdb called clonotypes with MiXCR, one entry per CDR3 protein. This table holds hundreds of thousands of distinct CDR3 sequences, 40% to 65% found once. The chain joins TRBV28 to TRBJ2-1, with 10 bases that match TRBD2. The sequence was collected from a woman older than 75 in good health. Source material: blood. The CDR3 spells CATAGTSAINSYNEQFF. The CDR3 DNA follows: TGTGCCACCGCCGGGACTAGCGCCATCAACTCCTACAATGAGCAGTTCTTC.